This TCR beta chain was identified in a study of shared clonotypes between healthy human individuals. Caucasian adults residing in Nashville, Tennessee made up all the donors. TCRdb's copy holds only in-frame clones and misses some; the assay was immunoSEQ multiplex PCR. There are 1,500,000 or so clones in the sample; 98% occur only once, and about 0.4% lies in the top ten. Comments on this clone: Antigen specificity is unknown.

The CDR3 runs to 16 residues. Per the germline V gene, CDR1 is SGHVS and CDR2 is FNYEAQ. V lost 8 bases and J lost 0, with 14 bases in between. Points from the study as a whole: Among donors, clonotype sharing was expected to be affected by sequencing depth. Compared with memory subsets, naive subsets generally had larger estimated richness. Sampling covered blood only; tissue repertoires likely differ.

The rearrangement links TRBV7-6 to TRBJ2-6; tentatively, D is TRBD1 (5 bases). This TCR was sampled from a man aged 25 to 40 in good health. Source material: naive CD4+ T cells sorted from blood. Subset here: CD45RA+ positively selected. CDR3 region: CASAQGINSGANVLTF. The CDR3 region has the DNA TGTGCCAGCGCTCAGGGTATTAACTCTGGGGCCAACGTCCTGACTTTC.